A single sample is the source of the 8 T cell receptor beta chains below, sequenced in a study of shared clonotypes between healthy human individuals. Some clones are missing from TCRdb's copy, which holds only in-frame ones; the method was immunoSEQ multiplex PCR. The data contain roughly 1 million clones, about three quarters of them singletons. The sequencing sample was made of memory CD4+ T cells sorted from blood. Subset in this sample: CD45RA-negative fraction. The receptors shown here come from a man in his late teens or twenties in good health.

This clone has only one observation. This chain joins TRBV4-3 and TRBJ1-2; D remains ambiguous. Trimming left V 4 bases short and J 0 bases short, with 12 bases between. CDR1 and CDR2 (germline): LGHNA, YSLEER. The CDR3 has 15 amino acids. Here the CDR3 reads CASSPWGGTNYGYTF. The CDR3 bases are TGCGCCAGCAGCCCTTGGGGAGGTACTAACTATGGCTACACCTTC.

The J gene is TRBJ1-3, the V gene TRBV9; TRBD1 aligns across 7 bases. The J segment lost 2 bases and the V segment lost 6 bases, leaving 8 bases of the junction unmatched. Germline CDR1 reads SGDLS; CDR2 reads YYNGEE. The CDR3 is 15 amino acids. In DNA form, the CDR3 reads TGTGCCAGCAAGGGGCAGGGGGGAACTGGAAACACCATATATTTT. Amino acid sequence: CASKGQGGTGNTIYF.

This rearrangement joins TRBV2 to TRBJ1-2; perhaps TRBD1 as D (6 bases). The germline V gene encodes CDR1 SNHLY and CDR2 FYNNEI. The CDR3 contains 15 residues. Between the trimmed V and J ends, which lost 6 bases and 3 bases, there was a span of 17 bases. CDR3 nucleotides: TGTGCCAGCAGGGGACTCAGGGGTACGGACTATGGCTACACCTTC. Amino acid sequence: CASRGLRGTDYGYTF.

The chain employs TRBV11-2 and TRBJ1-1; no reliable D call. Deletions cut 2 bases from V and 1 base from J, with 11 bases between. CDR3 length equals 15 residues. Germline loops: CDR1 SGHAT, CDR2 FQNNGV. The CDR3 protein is CASSLMAVPNTEAFF. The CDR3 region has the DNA TGTGCCAGCAGCTTAATGGCAGTTCCGAACACTGAAGCTTTCTTT.

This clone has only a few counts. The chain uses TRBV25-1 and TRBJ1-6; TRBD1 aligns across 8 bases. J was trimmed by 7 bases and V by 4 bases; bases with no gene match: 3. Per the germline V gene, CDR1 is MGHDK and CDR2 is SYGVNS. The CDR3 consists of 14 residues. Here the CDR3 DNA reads TGTGCCAGCAGTGGAACAGGGGGGAATTCACCCCTCCACTTT. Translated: CASSGTGGNSPLHF.

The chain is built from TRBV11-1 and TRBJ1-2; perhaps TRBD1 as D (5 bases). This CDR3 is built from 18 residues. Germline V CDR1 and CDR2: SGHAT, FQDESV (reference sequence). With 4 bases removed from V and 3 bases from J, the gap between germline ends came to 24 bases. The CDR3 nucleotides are TGTGCCAGCAGCTACCGTCCGGCCGGGACTCTAGGTGACTATGGCTACACCTTC. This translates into CASSYRPAGTLGDYGYTF.

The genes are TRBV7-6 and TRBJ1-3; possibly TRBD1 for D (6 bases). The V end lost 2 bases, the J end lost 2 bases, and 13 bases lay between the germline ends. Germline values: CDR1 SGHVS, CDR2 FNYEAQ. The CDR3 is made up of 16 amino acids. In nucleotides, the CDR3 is TGTGCCAGCAGCTTAATCAGTGGGGGCGCTGGAAACACCATATATTTT. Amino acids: CASSLISGGAGNTIYF.

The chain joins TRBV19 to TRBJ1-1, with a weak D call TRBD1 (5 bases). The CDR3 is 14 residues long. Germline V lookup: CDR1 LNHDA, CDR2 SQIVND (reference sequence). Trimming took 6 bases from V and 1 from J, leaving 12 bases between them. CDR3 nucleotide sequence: TGTGCCAGTAGCGGAGGGACGTGGAACACTGAAGCTTTCTTT. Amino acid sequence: CASSGGTWNTEAFF.